Listed below are T cell receptor beta chains from one sample, sequenced in a study of blood T cell repertoires in COVID-19. TCRdb keeps only in-frame clones here, not all; method: immunoSEQ multiplex PCR. The sample lists approximately 250,000 clones, approximately 90% occurring once. Sequencing was performed on PBMCs or T cells enriched from blood (not recorded which). The source of these receptors is a woman younger than 45 with acute COVID-19. CDR3s include the opening cysteine and the closing phenylalanine or tryptophan. The D gene is left open where the match is weak. Clone size is shown for a subset of rows, as once, few, many or a class of expanded clone.

NA	TRBV7-2	17	NA	TRBJ2-4	CASSLDGAGGAKNIQYF	TGTGCCAGCAGCTTAGATGGGGCAGGGGGGGCCAAAAACATTCAGTACTTC
TRBD1	TRBV28	16	NA	TRBJ2-7	CASRPSGTGVSYEQYF	TGTGCCAGCAGACCTTCCGGGACAGGGGTTTCCTACGAGCAGTACTTC
TRBD1	TRBV7-3	15	NA	TRBJ1-1	CASSLDRGSVTEAFF	TGTGCCAGCAGCTTAGACAGGGGAAGCGTCACTGAAGCTTTCTTT
NA	TRBV7-2	14	NA	TRBJ2-3	CASSPLAGTDTQYF	TGTGCCAGCAGCCCCCTCGCGGGCACAGATACGCAGTATTTT
TRBD1	TRBV4-1	14	NA	TRBJ1-1	CASSPRQGNTEAFF	TGCGCCAGCAGCCCCCGACAGGGGAACACTGAAGCTTTCTTT
TRBD2	TRBV4-3	22	NA	TRBJ2-2	CASSQARFGRLAGSMDTGELFF	TGCGCCAGCAGCCAAGCCCGATTTGGAAGACTAGCGGGATCGATGGACACCGGGGAGCTGTTTTTT
NA	TRBV18	15	once	TRBJ1-3	CASSPNREIWNTIYF	TGTGCCAGCTCACCGAACAGGGAGATCTGGAACACCATATATTTT
TRBD2	TRBV7-3	15	NA	TRBJ2-7	CASSLSGLAPYEQYF	TGTGCCAGCAGCTTATCCGGACTAGCCCCCTACGAGCAGTACTTC
NA	TRBV29-1	11	NA	TRBJ2-5	CSVQGGETQYF	TGCAGCGTACAGGGAGGGGAGACCCAGTACTTC
TRBD2	TRBV28	15	NA	TRBJ2-7	CASRGTSGSSSEQYF	TGTGCCAGCAGGGGGACTAGCGGGAGTTCTAGCGAGCAGTACTTC
TRBD2	TRBV24-1	20	NA	TRBJ2-2	CATSGKRNSGTSGISGELFF	TGTGCCACCAGTGGTAAAAGAAATTCAGGGACTAGCGGGATTTCCGGGGAGCTGTTTTTT
NA	TRBV4-1	13	once	TRBJ2-7	CASSQFSDYEQYF	TGCGCCAGCAGCCAATTCAGTGACTACGAGCAGTACTTC
NA	TRBV7-2	15	NA	TRBJ2-7	CASSLGGLSSYEQYF	TGTGCCAGCAGCTTAGGCGGGTTGAGCTCCTACGAGCAGTACTTC
TRBD2	TRBV9	16	NA	TRBJ2-3	CASTGPMGGMGDTQYF	TGTGCCAGCACCGGACCGATGGGAGGGATGGGAGATACGCAGTATTTT
TRBD1	TRBV27	15	few	TRBJ1-1	CASFQAGTGGTEAFF	TGTGCCAGCTTCCAAGCCGGGACAGGCGGCACTGAAGCTTTCTTT
TRBD1	TRBV9	17	NA	TRBJ1-3	CASSPRPTGSSGNTIYF	TGTGCCAGCAGCCCGAGGCCGACAGGGAGTTCTGGAAACACCATATATTTT
TRBD2	TRBV2	13	NA	TRBJ2-1	CASSVRETGEQFF	TGTGCCAGCAGTGTGCGGGAGACCGGTGAGCAGTTCTTC
NA	TRBV29-1	17	NA	TRBJ2-1	CSVVTNAGTGVYNEQFF	TGCAGCGTTGTAACTAATGCCGGGACTGGGGTTTACAATGAGCAGTTCTTC
NA	TRBV5-1	15	NA	TRBJ1-2	CASGSDRTDFYGYTF	TGCGCCAGCGGATCAGACAGGACCGATTTCTATGGCTACACCTTC
TRBD1	TRBV6-5	15	NA	TRBJ2-7	CASSYGDRGLDEQYF	TGTGCCAGCAGTTACGGGGACAGGGGGCTTGACGAGCAGTACTTC
TRBD2	TRBV7-9	17	NA	TRBJ2-1	CASSLVEVAGSYNEQFF	TGTGCCAGCAGCTTAGTCGAGGTAGCGGGATCCTACAATGAGCAGTTCTTC
TRBD1	TRBV7-9	16	NA	TRBJ1-4	CASSLAQGNLNEKLFF	TGTGCCAGCAGCTTAGCACAGGGGAATCTTAATGAAAAACTGTTTTTT
TRBD1	TRBV25-1	13	NA	TRBJ1-4	CASKGTGPEKLFF	TGTGCCAGCAAAGGGACAGGTCCAGAAAAACTGTTTTTT
NA	TRBV4-1	16	few	TRBJ1-5	CASSQDNTGLNQPQHF	TGCGCCAGCAGCCAAGATAATACAGGTCTTAATCAGCCCCAGCATTTT
TRBD2	TRBV9	17	NA	TRBJ2-1	CASSVVVGMSGSGEQFF	TGTGCCAGCAGCGTAGTAGTTGGGATGAGCGGGAGTGGTGAGCAGTTCTTC
TRBD1	TRBV10-1	13	NA	TRBJ2-1	CASSHRGGNEQFF	TGCGCCAGCAGTCACAGGGGTGGCAATGAGCAGTTCTTC
TRBD2	TRBV29-1	14	NA	TRBJ2-7	CSVEDMTGGYEQYF	TGCAGCGTTGAAGATATGACGGGAGGCTACGAGCAGTACTTC
NA	TRBV5-1	15	once	TRBJ2-3	CASSLHGQGTDTQYF	TGCGCCAGCAGCTTACACGGGCAGGGAACAGATACGCAGTATTTT
NA	TRBV30	13	NA	TRBJ2-5	CAYGGTAQETQYF	TGTGCCTATGGGGGGACAGCGCAAGAGACCCAGTACTTC
NA	TRBV24-1	15	NA	TRBJ2-1	CATSDSRSLYNEQFF	TGTGCCACCAGTGATTCTCGGAGCCTATACAATGAGCAGTTCTTC
TRBD2	TRBV23-1	16	NA	TRBJ2-4	CASSQQTSGFKNIQYF	TGCGCCAGCAGTCAACAAACTAGCGGGTTTAAAAACATTCAGTACTTC
NA	TRBV27	15	NA	TRBJ2-1	CASSLSSARYNEQFF	TGTGCCAGCAGTTTATCCAGCGCGCGTTACAATGAGCAGTTCTTC
NA	TRBV20-1	14	NA	TRBJ2-7	CSAREPGNSYEQYF	TGCAGTGCTCGTGAGCCAGGAAACTCCTACGAGCAGTACTTC
NA	TRBV2	15	NA	TRBJ2-5	CASPGVGRGEETQYF	TGTGCCAGCCCTGGGGTCGGTCGTGGGGAGGAGACCCAGTACTTC
TRBD2	TRBV28	14	NA	TRBJ2-7	CASRASGVWDEQYF	TGTGCCAGCAGGGCTAGCGGGGTTTGGGACGAGCAGTACTTC
TRBD1	TRBV24-1	17	NA	TRBJ1-1	CATSDGTGGSLGTEAFF	TGTGCCACCAGTGATGGGACAGGGGGCTCCTTAGGCACTGAAGCTTTCTTT
TRBD2	TRBV6-5	15	NA	TRBJ2-3	CASSPGLAGTDTQYF	TGTGCCAGCAGTCCGGGACTAGCGGGCACAGATACGCAGTATTTT
TRBD2	TRBV5-1	20	NA	TRBJ2-4	CASSLSELAGGRGAKNIQYF	TGCGCCAGCAGCTTGTCAGAACTAGCGGGAGGAAGGGGTGCCAAAAACATTCAGTACTTC
TRBD2	TRBV7-2	15	few	TRBJ2-1	CASSPTGAGVVEQFF	TGTGCCAGCAGCCCTACCGGTGCGGGGGTAGTTGAGCAGTTCTTC
TRBD2	TRBV14	15	NA	TRBJ2-1	CASSQTSGRENEQFF	TGTGCCAGCAGCCAAACTAGCGGGAGGGAAAATGAGCAGTTCTTC
NA	TRBV9	10	NA	TRBJ1-2	CASGEEGYTF	TGTGCCAGCGGGGAGGAAGGCTACACCTTC
TRBD1	TRBV11-2	18	NA	TRBJ1-1	CASSFSGTGGFRDTEAFF	TGTGCCAGCAGCTTCTCCGGGACAGGGGGTTTTCGAGACACTGAAGCTTTCTTT
NA	TRBV15	15	NA	TRBJ1-1	CATSRDRSLNTEAFF	TGTGCCACCAGCAGAGATAGAAGTTTGAACACTGAAGCTTTCTTT
TRBD2	TRBV19	17	NA	TRBJ2-5	CASSKEPPGLAKETQYF	TGTGCCAGTAGTAAGGAACCCCCGGGACTAGCGAAGGAGACCCAGTACTTC
NA	TRBV6-4	13	NA	TRBJ1-1	CASSVGLNTEAFF	TGTGCCAGCAGTGTGGGACTCAACACTGAAGCTTTCTTT
NA	TRBV27	13	NA	TRBJ1-2	CASSYGGYYGYTF	TGTGCCAGCAGTTACGGGGGGTACTATGGCTACACCTTC
TRBD2	TRBV4-3	15	NA	TRBJ2-1	CASSQRTSAYNEQFF	TGCGCCAGCAGCCAAAGGACTAGCGCCTACAATGAGCAGTTCTTC
NA	TRBV12-5	17	NA	TRBJ2-7	CASGLSRGIGVSYEQYF	TGTGCTAGTGGTTTGAGTCGTGGAATCGGGGTCTCCTACGAGCAGTACTTC
TRBD1	TRBV27	15	NA	TRBJ2-7	CASSLKEGQGYEQYF	TGTGCCAGCAGTTTAAAGGAGGGACAGGGCTACGAGCAGTACTTC
NA	TRBV7-9	15	NA	TRBJ2-7	CASSLSGRRSYEQYF	TGTGCCAGCAGCTTATCTGGTCGTCGGTCCTACGAGCAGTACTTC
NA	TRBV5-8	14	NA	TRBJ2-3	CASSMTTSTDTQYF	TGTGCCAGCAGCATGACTACATCCACAGATACGCAGTATTTT
NA	TRBV28	15	NA	TRBJ2-7	CASSLLAESRYEQYF	TGTGCCAGCAGTTTATTAGCGGAAAGTAGGTACGAGCAGTACTTC
NA	TRBV7-3	12	NA	TRBJ2-1	CASSFPLNEQFF	TGTGCCAGCAGCTTCCCCCTTAATGAGCAGTTCTTC
TRBD1	TRBV5-1	14	NA	TRBJ2-5	CASSLGQDQETQYF	TGCGCCAGCAGCCTCGGACAGGACCAAGAGACCCAGTACTTC
NA	TRBV28	14	NA	TRBJ1-2	CATSREAANYGYTF	TGTGCCACTTCGCGAGAGGCAGCTAACTATGGCTACACCTTC
NA	TRBV11-1	14	NA	TRBJ2-5	CASSSARGRETQYF	TGTGCCAGCAGCTCAGCGCGGGGTAGGGAGACCCAGTACTTC
NA	TRBV28	12	NA	TRBJ1-1	CASSLWEGGAFF	TGTGCCAGCAGTTTATGGGAAGGGGGAGCTTTCTTT
TRBD1	TRBV10-3	15	NA	TRBJ2-5	CAISGSQGVQETQYF	TGTGCCATCAGTGGATCACAGGGGGTCCAAGAGACCCAGTACTTC